This T cell receptor beta chain was retrieved from a study of shared clonotypes between healthy human individuals. The CDR3 has 16 amino acids. Trimming at V came to 4 bases and at J to 5 bases, leaving 9 bases not matched to a gene. Germline CDR1 is LGHNA and CDR2 is YSLEER. Naive CD8 populations comprised CD45RO-negative cells positively selected for CCR7, excluding terminally differentiated effector memory CD45RA+ cells. Every donor, a Caucasian adult, lived in Nashville, Tennessee. Assay used: immunoSEQ multiplex PCR; TCRdb lists only in-frame clones, some missing. This table holds some 2 million clones, about 95% found once.

This receptor was obtained from a man in his late teens or twenties in good health. V gene TRBV4-3 combines with J gene TRBJ2-2, with TRBD2 matching over 8 bases. The sequenced sample consisted of naive CD8+ T cells sorted from blood. CDR3 sequence reads: CASSRLSGTGTGELFF. The CDR3 coding sequence is TGCGCCAGCAGCCGTCTTAGCGGGACGGGGACCGGGGAGCTGTTTTTT.